Below, 30 T cell receptor beta chains from the same sample are listed, as sequenced in a study of blood T cell repertoires in COVID-19. The table came from immunoSEQ multiplex PCR; TCRdb's copy has only in-frame clones and leaves some out. The sample carries 100,000 to 150,000 clones, less than 90% recorded once. Sequencing used peripheral blood. These receptors originate from a man aged 55-75 years with acute or convalescent COVID-19.

This chain links TRBV9 with TRBJ1-1; TRBD1 is a possible D gene (6 bases). CDR3 length: 14 amino acids. Trimming shortened V by 4 bases and J by 3 bases, and 13 bases separated the two germline ends. CDR1 and CDR2 from the germline V gene are SGDLS and YYNGEE. The CDR3, as DNA: TGTGCCAGCAGCTTAACAGGGAGGGACACTGAAGCTTTCTTT. It is translated as CASSLTGRDTEAFF.

The chain combines TRBV19 with TRBJ2-1; weak D call: TRBD2 (6 bases). Germline values: CDR1 LNHDA, CDR2 SQIVND (reference sequence). This CDR3 is built from 13 residues. Trimming removed 8 bases from V and 4 bases from J, with 12 bases in between. Here the CDR3 reads CASAAGSYNEQFF. The CDR3 nucleotides are TGTGCCAGTGCGGCGGGATCTTACAATGAGCAGTTCTTC.

The chain joins TRBV11-2 to TRBJ1-1, with D unresolved. The CDR3 has 14 amino acids. V lost 4 bases and J lost 0, with 9 bases in between. Germline values: CDR1 SGHAT, CDR2 FQNNGV. The CDR3 loop reads CASSSRSMNTEAFF. The CDR3 nucleotides are TGTGCCAGCAGCTCTCGGTCGATGAACACTGAAGCTTTCTTT.

The chain couples TRBV29-1 to TRBJ2-7; TRBD1 aligns across 10 bases. CDR1 and CDR2 from the germline V gene are SQVTM and ANQGSEA. V dropped 5 bases and J dropped 7; count of bases not matched to a gene: 5. CDR3 size: 12 residues. CDR3 residues: CSVRQGANEQYF. The CDR3 nucleotides read TGCAGCGTTAGACAGGGGGCGAATGAGCAGTACTTC.

The V call is TRBV27, the J call TRBJ1-5; no clear D. The CDR3 runs to 12 residues. Trimming cost V 5 bases and J 9 bases, with 11 bases left between them. Germline CDR1 is MNHEY and CDR2 is SMNVEV (reference sequence). CDR3 residues: CASSIREGPQHF. The DNA of the CDR3 is TGTGCCAGCAGTATCAGAGAGGGGCCCCAGCATTTT.

Regarding this clone: The junction does not match germline at one end; this may be a read error. Different DNA sequences within this sample yield the same CDR3. V usage is TRBV7-3 and J usage is TRBJ2-2; a weak D match, TRBD2 (7 bases). Germline CDR1 and CDR2: SGHTA and FQGTGA. The CDR3 totals 20 residues. CDR3 sequence (DNA): TGCGCCAGCAGCCCTAGGGGGGGGACAATTCCAACCCGGAACACCGGGGAGCTGTTTTTT. It specifies CASSPRGGTIPTRNTGELFF.

J is TRBJ2-7 and V is TRBV5-6; 8 bases align to TRBD1. CDR3 length: 15 amino acids. The ends lost 0 bases at V and 7 bases at J; junction bases unmatched: 9. Per the germline V gene, CDR1 is SGHDT and CDR2 is YYEEEE. CDR3 sequence (DNA): TGTGCCAGCAGCTTGGTGGCAGGGGGCACGGGGGAGCAGTACTTC. Encoded protein: CASSLVAGGTGEQYF. Based on the CDR3 plus reference TRBV5-6 and TRBJ2-7, the full variable domain is DAGVTQSPTHLIKTRGQQVTLRCSPKSGHDTVSWYQQALGQGPQFIFQYYEEEERQRGNFPDRFSGHQFPNYSSELNVNALLLGDSALYLCASSLVAGGTGEQYFGPGTRLTVT.

This clone has more than one count but fewer than ten. The chain is built from TRBV19 and TRBJ1-5, with 9 positions matching TRBD1. Trimming removed 7 bases from V and 3 bases from J; junction bases left unmatched: 7. The germline gives CDR1 LNHDA, CDR2 SQIVND (reference sequence). This CDR3 is built from 15 residues. CDR3 DNA: TGTGCCAGTACGCCGGGACAGGGTTACAATCAGCCCCAGCATTTT. Translating gives CASTPGQGYNQPQHF.

This chain joins TRBV4-2 and TRBJ2-1; a possible D gene is TRBD2 (6 bases). CDR1 and CDR2 (germline): LGHNA, YNFKEQ. There are 15 residues in the CDR3. The germline V and J ends were trimmed by 4 bases and 5 bases, with 15 bases remaining between them. For the CDR3, the DNA is TGTGCCAGCAGCCGGATTTTAGCGGAGAACAATGAGCAGTTCTTC. Its protein is CASSRILAENNEQFF.

The chain combines TRBV5-4 with TRBJ2-6; D gene uncertain. Germline-derived CDR1 and CDR2 are SGHNT and YYREEE (reference sequence). V lost 4 bases and J lost 3, with 5 bases in between. The CDR3 contains 13 residues. The CDR3 loop reads CASSVLGANVLTF. The DNA of the CDR3 is TGTGCCAGCAGCGTACTTGGGGCCAACGTCCTGACTTTC. The full variable domain, rest sourced from reference TRBV5-4 and TRBJ2-6, is ETGVTQSPTHLIKTRGQQVTLRCSSQSGHNTVSWYQQALGQGPQFIFQYYREEENGRGNFPPRFSGLQFPNYSSELNVNALELDDSALYLCASSVLGANVLTFGAGSRLTVL.

The J gene is TRBJ2-1, the V gene TRBV19, with 12 bases matching TRBD2. Germline values: CDR1 LNHDA, CDR2 SQIVND (reference sequence). The length of the CDR3 is 17 residues. Trimming cost V 5 bases and J 4 bases; bases outside gene matches: 9. DNA for the CDR3: TGTGCCAGTAGTCCTCGGACTAGCGGGATGGAGTACAATGAGCAGTTCTTC. Its translation is CASSPRTSGMEYNEQFF.

The chain couples TRBV20-1 to TRBJ1-1, with D maybe TRBD1 (5 bases). The CDR3 has 14 amino acids. CDR1 is DFQATT and CDR2 is SNEGSKA in the germline V gene (reference sequence). Trimming took off 3 bases at V and 3 bases at J, with 14 bases between the two ends. CDR3 bases: TGCAGTGCTAGTAGGGGAACCTGGGACACTGAAGCTTTCTTT. Encoded protein: CSASRGTWDTEAFF.

This clone was observed a handful of times. This rearrangement joins TRBV5-1 to TRBJ2-5; TRBD2 aligns across 14 bases. The CDR3 contains 16 residues. The germline gives CDR1 SGHRS, CDR2 YFSETQ. The V and J ends lost 4 bases and 1 base, in that order; junction bases with no gene match: 3. In DNA, the CDR3 is TGCGCCAGCAGCCAGGGACTAGCGGGAGTCCAAGAGACCCAGTACTTC. Protein: CASSQGLAGVQETQYF.

The chain uses TRBV11-3 and TRBJ1-2; 10 bases agree with TRBD1. Germline V lookup: CDR1 SGHNT, CDR2 YENEEA. The CDR3 runs 17 residues. Trimming at V came to 2 bases and at J to 8 bases, leaving 14 bases not matched to a gene. CDR3 region: CASSLSGTGVKFWGYTF. The CDR3 DNA sequence: TGTGCCAGCAGCTTATCCGGGACAGGGGTCAAATTTTGGGGCTACACCTTC. The entire variable domain, with the rest obtained from reference TRBV11-3 and TRBJ1-2, is as follows: EAGVVQSPRYKIIEKKQPVAFWCNPISGHNTLYWYLQNLGQGPELLIRYENEEAVDDSQLPKDRFSAERLKGVDSTLKIQPAELGDSAVYLCASSLSGTGVKFWGYTFGSGTRLTVV.

The chain carries TRBV10-3 and TRBJ1-1; D is possibly TRBD1 (6 bases). V was cut by 10 bases and J by 1 base, with 13 bases left in between. CDR1 and CDR2 (germline): ENHRY, SYGVKD. This CDR3 contains 13 residues. The CDR3, as DNA: TGTGCCACTATGTACAGGGAGAACACTGAAGCTTTCTTT. This translates into CATMYRENTEAFF.

The sample holds a few counts of this clone. V usage is TRBV14 and J usage is TRBJ2-2; D is unclear. The CDR3 is made up of 11 amino acids. Germline CDR1 reads SGHDN; CDR2 reads FVKESK. V lost 4 bases and J 6 bases, leaving 3 bases between the germline ends. The CDR3 region is CASSLAGELFF. Written as DNA, the CDR3 is TGTGCCAGCAGCCTAGCCGGGGAGCTGTTTTTT.

The V and J genes are TRBV2 and TRBJ2-2; D unclear. Deletions cut 1 base from V and 0 bases from J, with 6 bases between. CDR1 and CDR2 (germline): SNHLY, FYNNEI. This CDR3 has 15 amino acids. The CDR3 DNA reads as TGTGCCAGCAGTGAAGGTCTAGCGAACACCGGGGAGCTGTTTTTT. Protein sequence: CASSEGLANTGELFF.

V gene TRBV6-1 combines with J gene TRBJ1-5; no reliable D call. CDR3 size: 12 residues. Germline V gene data show CDR1 as MNHNS and CDR2 as SASEGT. Trimming removed 3 bases from V and 9 bases from J, with 9 bases in between. The CDR3 reads CASSDRSGPQHF. DNA for the CDR3: TGTGCCAGCAGTGACAGGTCCGGGCCCCAGCATTTT.

This chain links TRBV7-3 with TRBJ2-2; D gene ambiguous. The CDR3 loop spans 14 amino acids. The V end lost 1 base, the J end lost 5 bases, and 8 bases lay between the germline ends. Germline CDR1 SGHTA, CDR2 FQGTGA. CDR3 coding DNA: TGTGCCAGCAGCTTAAGTCAAGCTACCGGGGAGCTGTTTTTT. Protein: CASSLSQATGELFF.

This chain uses TRBV28 with TRBJ2-7, with 8 bases lining up with TRBD1. V shed 8 bases, J shed 6 bases, and the junction held 21 bases outside the gene matches. This CDR3 has 17 residues. In germline, CDR1 is MDHEN, CDR2 SYDVKM. CDR3 residues: CASPPPNRDRPNREQYF. Here the CDR3 DNA reads TGTGCCAGCCCTCCTCCTAACCGGGACAGGCCCAATCGCGAGCAGTACTTC.

The chain combines TRBV29-1 with TRBJ1-2, with D possibly TRBD1 on 5 matching bases. This CDR3 comprises 11 residues. Germline CDR1 reads SQVTM; CDR2 reads ANQGSEA. Trimming stripped 3 bases from V and 11 bases from J, with 13 bases between. CDR3 in amino acids: CSVDSGEMYTF. The CDR3 DNA follows: TGCAGCGTTGATTCGGGGGAAATGTACACCTTC.

This clone was picked up a small number of times. This rearrangement joins TRBV5-1 to TRBJ1-1, with D maybe TRBD1 (5 bases). CDR1 is SGHRS and CDR2 is YFSETQ in the germline V gene. This CDR3 is 12 amino acids long. Trimming shortened V by 4 bases and J by 7 bases, and 11 bases separated the two germline ends. CDR3 sequence (DNA): TGCGCCAGCAGCGGGGGAGGCTTTGAAGCTTTCTTT. It yields the protein CASSGGGFEAFF.

The gene calls are TRBV30 and TRBJ1-6, with 9 bases lining up with TRBD1. Germline lookup yields CDR1 GTSNPN and CDR2 SVGIG (reference sequence). CDR3 length equals 15 residues. After removal of 3 bases from V and 7 bases from J, the junction contained 7 bases not matched to a gene. CDR3 loop: CAWSPGQGWNSPLHF. For the CDR3, the DNA is TGTGCCTGGAGCCCGGGACAGGGCTGGAATTCACCCCTCCACTTT. The entire variable domain, with the rest obtained from reference TRBV30 and TRBJ1-6, is as follows: SQTIHQWPATLVQPVGSPLSLECTVEGTSNPNLYWYRQAAGRGLQLLFYSVGIGQISSEVPQNLSASRPQDRQFILSSKKLLLSDSGFYLCAWSPGQGWNSPLHFGNGTRLTVT.

V and J are TRBV6-5 and TRBJ2-2, with D possibly being TRBD1 (6 bases). V was cut by 7 bases and J by 5 bases, with 17 bases left in between. CDR3 length: 15 amino acids. CDR1 and CDR2 from the germline V gene are MNHEY and SVGAGI. The CDR3 sequence is CASKPMDRSTGELFF. In DNA, the CDR3 is TGTGCCAGCAAGCCGATGGACAGAAGTACCGGGGAGCTGTTTTTT.

DNA for the CDR3: TGCGCCAGCAGTGGACTAGCGGGGAACTACGAGCAGTACTTC. This sequence encodes CASSGLAGNYEQYF. The chain uses TRBV10-2 and TRBJ2-7; 11 bases line up with TRBD2. The CDR3 extends over 14 amino acids. In germline, CDR1 is WSHSY, CDR2 SAAADI. V shed 4 bases and J 3 bases; nucleotides not matched to a gene: 2.

V and J are TRBV2 and TRBJ2-5; 9 positions match TRBD1. Germline lookup yields CDR1 SNHLY and CDR2 FYNNEI. The CDR3 loop spans 15 amino acids. V lost 5 bases and J lost 3; bases outside the gene matches: 7. DNA for the CDR3: TGTGCCAGCAGTATGGACAGGGGTTTGGAAGAGACCCAGTACTTC. Translated, it gives CASSMDRGLEETQYF.

The rearrangement links TRBV5-6 to TRBJ1-3; no clear D gene. CDR1 SGHDT and CDR2 YYEEEE come from the germline V gene. Trimming shortened V by 4 bases and J by 0 bases, and 11 bases separated the two germline ends. The CDR3 runs 15 residues. CDR3 bases: TGTGCCAGCAGCGCGCAGGCAACCTCTGGAAACACCATATATTTT. Its protein is CASSAQATSGNTIYF.

This clone has more than one count but fewer than ten. The chain couples TRBV4-1 to TRBJ2-7; TRBD1 matches 11 bases. This CDR3 comprises 17 residues. CDR1 is MGHRA and CDR2 is YSYEKL in the germline V gene. V lost 1 base and J lost 4; bases outside the gene matches: 9. This CDR3 is CASSQATRTGGFYEQYF. The DNA of the CDR3 is TGCGCCAGCAGCCAAGCCACTCGGACAGGGGGCTTTTACGAGCAGTACTTC.

The V call is TRBV5-5, the J call TRBJ1-2; D gene unclear. The CDR3 length is 16 residues. Germline CDR1 SGHKS, CDR2 YYEKEE (reference sequence). Trimming cost V 1 base and J 0 bases, with 13 bases left between them. CDR3 in DNA: TGTGCCAGCAGCTTGACGGGAAGCAGAACTAACTATGGCTACACCTTC. It is translated as CASSLTGSRTNYGYTF.

In its sample, this clone was seen a few times. The sample carries other DNA sequences with the same CDR3. The chain employs TRBV7-9 and TRBJ2-5, with a weak D call TRBD1 (5 bases). In germline, CDR1 is SEHNR, CDR2 FQNEAQ (reference sequence). Deletions cut 1 base from V and 4 bases from J, with 7 bases between. This CDR3 contains 13 residues. The CDR3 sequence is CASSLGTRETQYF. CDR3 nucleotides: TGTGCCAGCAGCTTAGGGACAAGAGAGACCCAGTACTTC.